The 19 T cell receptor beta chains presented below share a single source sample, sequenced in a study of cytomegalovirus exposure and HLA in healthy donors. The PCR had 60 Vbeta and 13 Jbeta primers. The protocol was immunoSEQ multiplex PCR, while the TCRdb copy is restricted to in-frame clones and leaves out a portion. The sample lists 90,000 to 110,000 clones; about 80% were seen once. The sequenced sample was PBMCs. These receptors all come from a woman between 45 and 65 years old in good health and CMV-seropositive.

As concerns this clone: At one of its ends the junction is not consistent with the germline gene, which may arise from a read error. The V and J genes are TRBV7-9 and TRBJ2-3; 15 bases are shared with TRBD2. The germline V gene has CDR1 SEHNR and CDR2 FQNEAQ (reference sequence). The CDR3 is 19 amino acids. CDR3 loop: CSSSGGTSGRIVSTDTQYF. Written as DNA, the CDR3 is TGTTCCAGCAGCGGGGGGACTAGCGGGAGGATAGTTTCCACAGATACGCAGTATTTT.

The V call is TRBV11-2, the J call TRBJ2-7; weak D call: TRBD1 (6 bases). The CDR3 has 15 residues. V was cut by 5 bases and J by 1 base, with 15 bases left in between. From germline, CDR1 is SGHAT and CDR2 FQNNGV. CDR3 sequence (DNA): TGTGCCAGCAGCCCTATTCGGACAGATTCCTACGAGCAGTACTTC. Translation: CASSPIRTDSYEQYF.

The chain is built from TRBV4-3 and TRBJ1-6; the match to TRBD1 covers 7 bases. Trimming removed 4 bases from V and 5 bases from J; junction bases left unmatched: 2. CDR1 LGHNA and CDR2 YSLEER come from the germline V gene. The CDR3 sequence is 14 residues long. CDR3 nucleotide sequence: TGCGCCAGCAGCCGGGGGACAGATAATTCACCCCTCCACTTT. This codes for CASSRGTDNSPLHF.

Of note for this clone: In the same sample, other DNA sequences code for this CDR3. In DNA, the CDR3 is TGTGCCAGCAGTTACTCGGACAGCTATGGCTACACCTTC. Its translation is CASSYSDSYGYTF. This rearrangement joins TRBV6-5 to TRBJ1-2; possibly TRBD1 for D (6 bases). V lost 0 bases to trimming and J lost 4 bases, with 6 bases between them. The CDR3 runs 13 residues. From germline, CDR1 is MNHEY and CDR2 SVGAGI.

The V and J genes are TRBV28 and TRBJ2-7; 10 nucleotides align to TRBD2. Unmatched junction bases numbered 6, after V lost 0 bases and J lost 1 base. The CDR3 runs to 17 residues. Germline loops: CDR1 MDHEN, CDR2 SYDVKM. The CDR3 DNA reads as TGTGCCAGCAGTTTATGGGGTGGGACTAGCGTATCCTACGAGCAGTACTTC. Its translation: CASSLWGGTSVSYEQYF.

The chain recombines TRBV14 with TRBJ2-7, with D tentatively TRBD2 (6 bases). The germline CDR1 and CDR2 sequences are SGHDN and FVKESK. This CDR3 has 14 residues. V was pared by 5 bases and J by 4 bases, with 15 bases between. The CDR3 DNA sequence: TGTGCCAGCAGCTACGACAGACTAGGGTACGAGCAGTACTTC. Translation gives CASSYDRLGYEQYF.

CDR3 loop: CASSLRGRIDTQYF. DNA for the CDR3: TGTGCCAGCAGCTTAAGGGGAAGGATTGATACGCAGTATTTT. The chain carries TRBV7-2 and TRBJ2-3; TRBD1 might be the D (5 bases). This CDR3 contains 14 residues. Germline V gene data show CDR1 as SGHTA and CDR2 as FQGNSA. Trimming took 2 bases from V and 6 from J, leaving 12 bases between them. The full variable domain, rest sourced from reference TRBV7-2 and TRBJ2-3, is GAGVSQSPSNKVTEKGKDVELRCDPISGHTALYWYRQSLGQGLEFLIYFQGNSAPDKSGLPSDRFSAERTGGSVSTLTIQRTQQEDSAVYLCASSLRGRIDTQYFGPGTRLTVL.

The chain uses TRBV4-3 and TRBJ2-3; the D gene is possibly TRBD1 (6 bases). The V end was cut by 1 base, the J end by 4 bases, with 9 bases between. This CDR3 contains 14 residues. Germline CDR1 reads LGHNA; CDR2 reads YSLEER. The CDR3 region is CASSQGQGSDTQYF. The CDR3 DNA follows: TGCGCCAGCAGCCAAGGGCAGGGGTCAGATACGCAGTATTTT.

The gene calls are TRBV5-1 and TRBJ1-5; D remains ambiguous. CDR1 and CDR2 (germline): SGHRS, YFSETQ. The CDR3 loop spans 15 amino acids. V was pared by 5 bases and J by 5 bases, with 17 bases between. This chain's CDR3 is CASSLDGELYQPQHF. In DNA form, the CDR3 reads TGCGCCAGCAGTCTCGACGGGGAACTATATCAGCCCCAGCATTTT.

The count of this clone is one. The chain combines TRBV7-9 with TRBJ2-3; D call uncertain. The CDR3 is made up of 13 amino acids. Germline V gene sequence: CDR1 SEHNR, CDR2 FQNEAQ (reference sequence). V gave up 11 bases and J gave up 4 bases, with 16 bases separating them. DNA for the CDR3: TGTGCCCTCGACGCGGCCCCAGCAGATACGCAGTATTTT. This gives the protein CALDAAPADTQYF.

V usage is TRBV27 and J usage is TRBJ1-1, with 11 bases identical to TRBD1. V shed 8 bases and J 2 bases; nucleotides not matched to a gene: 7. The CDR3 is made up of 15 amino acids. CDR1 MNHEY and CDR2 SMNVEV come from the germline V gene (reference sequence). The CDR3: CASLRDRGTNTEAFF. The CDR3 DNA is TGTGCCAGCCTCCGGGACAGGGGGACCAACACTGAAGCTTTCTTT.

This chain links TRBV9 with TRBJ2-3; 9 nucleotides match TRBD2. J was trimmed by 3 bases and V by 0 bases; bases with no gene match: 5. This CDR3 is 16 amino acids long. Germline CDR1 and CDR2: SGDLS and YYNGEE. The CDR3 sequence: CASSVEGAGGTDTQYF. CDR3 coding DNA: TGTGCCAGCAGCGTAGAAGGGGCGGGAGGGACAGATACGCAGTATTTT.

This clone showed up just a few times. The chain is built from TRBV5-4 and TRBJ2-3; 9 positions agree with TRBD2. The CDR3 length is 15 residues. After removal of 2 bases from V and 5 bases from J, the junction contained 6 bases not matched to a gene. Germline CDR1 SGHNT, CDR2 YYREEE (reference sequence). CDR3 bases: TGTGCCAGCAGCTTCCCTAGCGGGATCGAAGATACGCAGTATTTT. Protein: CASSFPSGIEDTQYF.

The CDR3 DNA is TGTGCCAGCAGCTTAGACAGGGGGCGGTACGAGCAGTACTTC. This gives the protein CASSLDRGRYEQYF. The chain recombines TRBV11-2 with TRBJ2-7; the match to TRBD1 covers 8 bases. Germline values: CDR1 SGHAT, CDR2 FQNNGV. CDR3 length: 14 amino acids. V gave up 0 bases and J gave up 4 bases; unmatched junction bases: 2.

The chain links TRBV7-9 to TRBJ2-1; 16 bases map to TRBD2. The CDR3 has 17 amino acids. The germline gives CDR1 SEHNR, CDR2 FQNEAQ (reference sequence). Trimming cost V 1 base and J 5 bases; bases outside gene matches: 2. This chain's CDR3 is CASSLGGLAGGNNEQFF. The CDR3 bases are TGTGCCAGCAGCTTAGGGGGACTAGCGGGAGGGAACAATGAGCAGTTCTTC. The entire variable domain, with the rest obtained from reference TRBV7-9 and TRBJ2-1, is as follows: DTGVSQNPRHKITKRGQNVTFRCDPISEHNRLYWYRQTLGQGPEFLTYFQNEAQLEKSRLLSDRFSAERPKGSFSTLEIQRTEQGDSAMYLCASSLGGLAGGNNEQFFGPGTRLTVL.

The rearrangement links TRBV7-9 to TRBJ2-7; D might be TRBD1 (6 bases). Per germline, CDR1 SEHNR and CDR2 FQNEAQ (reference sequence). The CDR3 length is 14 residues. V was pared by 10 bases and J by 3 bases, with 19 bases between. The CDR3 DNA reads as TGTGCCAACAATACCCGGGACACTAGCTACGAGCAGTACTTC. The encoded protein is CANNTRDTSYEQYF.

This chain uses TRBV7-9 with TRBJ2-1, with 9 bases matching TRBD2. Germline CDR1 reads SEHNR; CDR2 reads FQNEAQ (reference sequence). The CDR3 has 17 residues. V shed 4 bases and J 7 bases; nucleotides not matched to a gene: 14. Written as DNA, the CDR3 is TGTGCCAGCAGCTGGCCACCCGGGACTAGCAAATTTAATGAGCAGTTCTTC. Translated: CASSWPPGTSKFNEQFF.

This clone was found a few times. V gene TRBV7-9 combines with J gene TRBJ2-7; 7 positions match TRBD1. With V trimmed by 4 bases and J by 4 bases, 7 bases remained unmatched. The CDR3 runs 14 residues. CDR1 SEHNR and CDR2 FQNEAQ come from the germline V gene (reference sequence). The CDR3 reads CASSYLQGTYEQYF. In DNA form, the CDR3 reads TGTGCCAGCAGCTATCTACAGGGGACGTACGAGCAGTACTTC.

About this clone: At one end the junction does not follow the germline gene, possibly because of a read error. The V gene is TRBV7-9, the J gene TRBJ2-7; 9 bases line up with TRBD1. Germline V gene sequence: CDR1 SEHNR, CDR2 FQNEAQ (reference sequence). This CDR3 has 15 residues. Written as DNA, the CDR3 is TGTTCCAGCAGCTCCCGACAGGGGGGCCCCTACGAGCAGTACTTC. It translates to CSSSSRQGGPYEQYF. Combining the CDR3 with reference TRBV7-9 and TRBJ2-7 gives the whole variable domain DTGVSQNPRHKITKRGQNVTFRCDPISEHNRLYWYRQTLGQGPEFLTYFQNEAQLEKSRLLSDRFSAERPKGSFSTLEIQRTEQGDSAMYLCSSSSRQGGPYEQYFGPGTRLTVT.